This T cell receptor (beta chain) was documented in a study of human T cells and chemical hapten exposure. This sample's time point: patch test 1, 2 weeks after DPC sensitization. The treatment: therapeutic diphenylcyclopropenone sensitization with weekly scalp DPC. The CDR3 length is 12 residues. V lost 2 bases to trimming and J lost 2 bases, with 3 bases between them. The germline V gene has CDR1 KGHSH and CDR2 LQKENI. Study-level results: Donors had alopecia, so their immune response may differ from healthy people's. Counts of TCRs above 1 in 1000 frequency stayed unchanged with DPC sensitization.

TCRdb passed the RACE reads through MiXCR, listing each CDR3 protein once. The sample records tens of thousands of distinct CDR3 sequences, around 9.8% being singletons. The sample holds many counts of this clonotype. Its specificity is unknown. The sample here was whole blood, taken in connection with sensitization to the hapten diphenylcyclopropenone (DPC). The rearrangement joins TRBV18 to TRBJ1-2; D not certain. The clonotype originates from a woman between 40 and 50 years old with alopecia areata. Some clones in this sample may be carry-over from other donors' samples. CDR3 DNA sequence: TGTGCCAGCTCACCAGAGAACTATGGCTACACCTTC. Its translation: CASSPENYGYTF.